The 29 T cell receptor beta chains below were found in one sample sequenced in a study of cytomegalovirus exposure and HLA in healthy donors. The PCR ran on 60 Vbeta and 13 Jbeta primers. This table comes from immunoSEQ multiplex PCR, and its TCRdb copy is limited to in-frame clones, with some not included. This table has around 130,000 clones, 75% to 85% appearing once. Input material: PBMCs. These receptor sequences come from a male donor in good health and CMV-seronegative.

The gene calls are TRBV7-9 and TRBJ1-3, with D possibly matching TRBD1 (6 bases). The CDR3 spans 16 residues. In germline, CDR1 is SEHNR, CDR2 FQNEAQ (reference sequence). Deletions cut 0 bases from V and 0 bases from J, with 9 bases between. The CDR3 DNA is TGTGCCAGCAGCTTAGCCACAGGGCCCTCTGGAAACACCATATATTTT. Translating gives CASSLATGPSGNTIYF. The whole variable domain, filled in from reference TRBV7-9 and TRBJ1-3, reads DTGVSQNPRHKITKRGQNVTFRCDPISEHNRLYWYRQTLGQGPEFLTYFQNEAQLEKSRLLSDRFSAERPKGSFSTLEIQRTEQGDSAMYLCASSLATGPSGNTIYFGEGSWLTVV.

The chain joins TRBV9 to TRBJ2-1; tentatively, D is TRBD2 (7 bases). The V gene lost 0 bases and the J gene lost 1 base, with 17 bases spanning the gap. The CDR3 is 18 residues long. The germline CDR1 and CDR2 sequences are SGDLS and YYNGEE. DNA for the CDR3: TGTGCCAGCAGCGTAGAGGGGGGGGCTAGCGCATCCTACAATGAGCAGTTCTTC. Residues: CASSVEGGASASYNEQFF.

The genes are TRBV19 and TRBJ2-5; 7 nucleotides line up with TRBD1. V lost 6 bases to trimming and J lost 1 base; unmatched junction nucleotides: 5. This CDR3 has 14 amino acids. The germline CDR1 and CDR2 sequences are LNHDA and SQIVND (reference sequence). The CDR3 is CASSPTGAQETQYF. For the CDR3, the DNA is TGTGCCAGTAGCCCTACAGGGGCCCAAGAGACCCAGTACTTC.

The chain joins TRBV5-1 to TRBJ2-3; TRBD2 matches at 15 bases. The CDR3 spans 15 residues. Germline CDR1 reads SGHRS; CDR2 reads YFSETQ. Trimming at V came to 4 bases and at J to 6 bases, leaving 3 bases not matched to a gene. For the CDR3, the DNA is TGCGCCAGCAGCCGGGGGACTAGCGGGGGGGATACGCAGTATTTT. Amino acids: CASSRGTSGGDTQYF.

This rearrangement joins TRBV7-9 to TRBJ1-1; perhaps TRBD1 as D (6 bases). Germline values: CDR1 SEHNR, CDR2 FQNEAQ (reference sequence). This CDR3 has 13 amino acids. Trimming removed 5 bases from V and 4 bases from J, with 11 bases in between. CDR3 bases: TGTGCCAGCAGCCCCGGGGACACCACTGAAGCTTTCTTT. Its translation is CASSPGDTTEAFF.

V and J are TRBV7-6 and TRBJ2-5; TRBD2 is a possible D gene (7 bases). The germline gives CDR1 SGHVS, CDR2 FNYEAQ. Deletions cut 5 bases from V and 2 bases from J, with 18 bases between. The CDR3 covers 16 residues. The DNA for the CDR3 is TGTGCCAGCAGCAGAGGGGGGGCCGTAAGACAAGAGACCCAGTACTTC. It is translated as CASSRGGAVRQETQYF.

This clone was observed a handful of times. The gene calls are TRBV11-1 and TRBJ1-2, with D maybe TRBD1 (5 bases). This CDR3 has 16 residues. The germline V gene encodes CDR1 SGHAT and CDR2 FQDESV (reference sequence). Trimming stripped 3 bases from V and 0 bases from J, with 14 bases between. CDR3 coding DNA: TGTGCCAGCAGCTTGGTTCGCGGGGCTGCTAACTATGGCTACACCTTC. Its translation: CASSLVRGAANYGYTF. The full variable domain, with the rest looked up from reference TRBV11-1 and TRBJ1-2, is EAEVAQSPRYKITEKSQAVAFWCDPISGHATLYWYRQILGQGPELLVQFQDESVVDDSQLPKDRFSAERLKGVDSTLKIQPAELGDSAMYLCASSLVRGAANYGYTFGSGTRLTVV.

J is TRBJ1-2 and V is TRBV9, with a tentative D call TRBD1 (5 bases). CDR1 and CDR2 (germline): SGDLS, YYNGEE. V shed 0 bases and J shed 4 bases, with 16 bases lying between them. The CDR3 runs 16 residues. The CDR3 DNA is TGTGCCAGCAGCGTAGGCGGGGGTCTTCGTCCCTATGGCTACACCTTC. Translation gives CASSVGGGLRPYGYTF. The full variable domain, completed using reference TRBV9 and TRBJ1-2, is DSGVTQTPKHLITATGQRVTLRCSPRSGDLSVYWYQQSLDQGLQFLIQYYNGEERAKGNILERFSAQQFPDLHSELNLSSLELGDSALYFCASSVGGGLRPYGYTFGSGTRLTVV.

This clone was observed a single time. The chain is built from TRBV29-1 and TRBJ1-1; D gene ambiguous. This CDR3 has 14 amino acids. Germline CDR1 reads SQVTM; CDR2 reads ANQGSEA. Between the trimmed V and J ends, which lost 3 bases and 6 bases, there was a span of 17 bases. The CDR3 region is CSVDGVLGSPEAFF. In DNA, the CDR3 is TGCAGCGTTGACGGGGTTCTGGGTAGCCCTGAAGCTTTCTTT.

The sample holds one count of this clone. This chain uses TRBV6-5 with TRBJ1-2; no clear D gene. V shed 10 bases and J shed 4 bases, with 16 bases lying between them. The CDR3 contains 13 residues. The germline V gene encodes CDR1 MNHEY and CDR2 SVGAGI. The CDR3 reads CATQDLQSYGYTF. For the CDR3, the DNA is TGTGCCACCCAGGATCTGCAAAGCTATGGCTACACCTTC.

The chain joins TRBV6-6 to TRBJ1-2; 9 positions match TRBD1. In germline, CDR1 is MNHNY, CDR2 SVGAGI (reference sequence). This CDR3 region has 15 residues. The junction had 12 bases not matched to a gene; V was cut back by 7 bases and J by 6 bases. CDR3: CASIPPGQGLDGYTF. CDR3 in DNA: TGTGCCAGCATCCCCCCCGGACAGGGGTTAGATGGCTACACCTTC.

This rearrangement joins TRBV11-2 to TRBJ2-5, with 8 bases identical to TRBD1. Trimming removed 5 bases from V and 4 bases from J; junction bases left unmatched: 9. This CDR3 contains 15 residues. The germline gives CDR1 SGHAT, CDR2 FQNNGV. The CDR3 spells CASSLRTGLRETQYF. In DNA form, the CDR3 reads TGTGCCAGCAGCCTACGGACAGGGCTGAGAGAGACCCAGTACTTC.

This chain links TRBV5-1 with TRBJ2-2; TRBD1 agrees at 9 bases. The CDR3 extends over 16 amino acids. V lost 0 bases to trimming and J lost 5 bases; unmatched junction nucleotides: 5. From germline, CDR1 is SGHRS and CDR2 YFSETQ. The CDR3 loop is CASSLAPGQGTGELFF. CDR3 in DNA: TGCGCCAGCAGCTTGGCCCCCGGACAGGGGACCGGGGAGCTGTTTTTT.

J is TRBJ1-6 and V is TRBV30; tentatively, D is TRBD1 (5 bases). Germline V gene lookup returns CDR1 GTSNPN and CDR2 SVGIG (reference sequence). The V and J ends lost 1 base and 7 bases respectively, with 8 bases between them. The CDR3 has 13 amino acids. The CDR3, as DNA: TGTGCCTGGAGTGCCGGGGGGAATTCACCCCTCCACTTT. It is translated as CAWSAGGNSPLHF.

The chain combines TRBV29-1 with TRBJ1-1, with D tentatively TRBD1 (5 bases). The V end lost 7 bases, the J end lost 3 bases, and 12 bases lay between the germline ends. The CDR3 has 12 amino acids. Germline-derived CDR1 and CDR2 are SQVTM and ANQGSEA. CDR3 sequence: CSAGGLYTEAFF. The CDR3, as DNA: TGCAGCGCGGGGGGTCTCTACACTGAAGCTTTCTTT.

This clone was seen once. J is TRBJ2-5 and V is TRBV5-1, with a tentative D call TRBD2 (6 bases). Germline V gives CDR1 SGHRS, CDR2 YFSETQ. V was trimmed by 4 bases and J by 4 bases, leaving 11 bases between them. This CDR3 has 13 residues. The CDR3 coding sequence is TGCGCCAGCAGCCAGCCCGGGGGAGAGACCCAGTACTTC. Residues: CASSQPGGETQYF.

This CDR3 is CASSLGQVNTGELFF. CDR3 coding DNA: TGCGCCAGCAGCTTGGGACAGGTGAACACCGGGGAGCTGTTTTTT. The V gene is TRBV5-1, the J gene TRBJ2-2; TRBD1 is a possible D gene (6 bases). This CDR3 contains 15 residues. V shed 0 bases and J shed 1 base, with 7 bases lying between them. Germline lookup yields CDR1 SGHRS and CDR2 YFSETQ.

V and J are TRBV2 and TRBJ2-5; 8 bases fit TRBD1. Looked up from germline, CDR1 is SNHLY and CDR2 is FYNNEI. The CDR3 consists of 14 residues. The trim removed 9 bases at V and 5 bases at J, leaving 11 bases unmatched. The CDR3 region is CASNPGQGTETQYF. The CDR3 bases are TGTGCCAGTAACCCCGGACAGGGAACGGAGACCCAGTACTTC.

The count of this clone is one. The chain couples TRBV5-1 to TRBJ2-1, with D tentatively TRBD2 (5 bases). The CDR3 totals 14 residues. The V gene's germline CDR1 is SGHRS and CDR2 YFSETQ. Between the trimmed V and J ends, which lost 4 bases and 4 bases, there was a span of 12 bases. This CDR3 is CASSGGASYNEQFF. The DNA of the CDR3 is TGCGCCAGCAGCGGAGGCGCGTCATACAATGAGCAGTTCTTC.

The V gene is TRBV7-6, the J gene TRBJ1-1, with 9 bases identical to TRBD1. This CDR3 contains 15 residues. V dropped 1 base and J dropped 5; count of bases not matched to a gene: 5. In germline, CDR1 is SGHVS, CDR2 FNYEAQ. CDR3 coding DNA: TGTGCCAGCAGCTTAGTACAGGGGGCAGGGACTGAAGCTTTCTTT. Amino acids: CASSLVQGAGTEAFF.

This chain uses TRBV9 with TRBJ1-4; 7 bases align to TRBD1. Trimming took 2 bases from V and 6 from J; bases not matched to a gene: 4. The germline gives CDR1 SGDLS, CDR2 YYNGEE. This CDR3 is 14 amino acids long. CDR3 region: CASSVGTDHEKLFF. The CDR3 nucleotides are TGTGCCAGCAGCGTCGGGACAGACCATGAAAAACTGTTTTTT. Using reference TRBV9 and TRBJ1-4 for the parts outside the CDR3, the full variable domain is DSGVTQTPKHLITATGQRVTLRCSPRSGDLSVYWYQQSLDQGLQFLIQYYNGEERAKGNILERFSAQQFPDLHSELNLSSLELGDSALYFCASSVGTDHEKLFFGSGTQLSVL.

This clone was detected a few times. The chain joins TRBV6-6 to TRBJ1-3; 7 bases line up with TRBD1. V lost 2 bases, J lost 3 bases, and 1 base stayed unmatched. The germline V gene encodes CDR1 MNHNY and CDR2 SVGAGI (reference sequence). The CDR3 totals 14 residues. In DNA form, the CDR3 reads TGTGCCAGCAGTTACCGGGACAGTGGAAACACCATATATTTT. Protein product: CASSYRDSGNTIYF.

The chain employs TRBV10-3 and TRBJ1-1; TRBD1 aligns across 9 bases. In germline, CDR1 is ENHRY, CDR2 SYGVKD. Unmatched junction bases numbered 9, after V lost 7 bases and J lost 0 bases. The CDR3 runs to 16 residues. The CDR3 DNA is TGTGCCATCAATCCGACCGGGACAGGGATGAACACTGAAGCTTTCTTT. Translating it yields CAINPTGTGMNTEAFF.

V usage is TRBV30 and J usage is TRBJ2-5; D gene unclear. V was clipped by 5 bases and J by 2 bases, with 12 bases between them. This CDR3 region has 13 residues. The germline V gene encodes CDR1 GTSNPN and CDR2 SVGIG (reference sequence). The CDR3, as DNA: TGTGCCTGGGAAAGTAGTCTACAAGAGACCCAGTACTTC. Protein sequence: CAWESSLQETQYF.

The chain joins TRBV25-1 to TRBJ2-5; 10 positions agree with TRBD1. The CDR3 spans 15 residues. Germline trimming cut 8 bases from V and 1 base from J; bases unmatched to any gene: 7. Germline V gene lookup returns CDR1 MGHDK and CDR2 SYGVNS. The CDR3 protein is CASSRRDRGQETQYF. The CDR3 DNA sequence: TGTGCCAGCTCTCGCCGGGACAGGGGCCAAGAGACCCAGTACTTC.

CDR3 bases: TGTGCCAGCAGTACAGGGCCCAATCAGCCCCAGCATTTT. Residues: CASSTGPNQPQHF. V and J are TRBV9 and TRBJ1-5; the D gene is possibly TRBD1 (6 bases). The CDR3 runs to 13 residues. The V and J ends lost 5 bases and 3 bases respectively, with 9 bases between them. CDR1 SGDLS and CDR2 YYNGEE come from the germline V gene.

The chain employs TRBV5-4 and TRBJ1-2; D gene uncertain. CDR1 is SGHNT, CDR2 YYREEE, per germline (reference sequence). The V end was cut by 1 base, the J end by 6 bases, with 19 bases between. The CDR3 spans 16 residues. The CDR3 sequence: CASSLSQEKKNNGYTF. CDR3 DNA sequence: TGTGCCAGCAGCTTGAGCCAGGAAAAGAAAAATAATGGCTACACCTTC.

The rearrangement links TRBV28 to TRBJ1-2; 9 bases line up with TRBD1. The CDR3 contains 17 residues. The V and J ends lost 3 bases and 0 bases, in that order; junction bases with no gene match: 8. Germline V lookup: CDR1 MDHEN, CDR2 SYDVKM. This chain's CDR3 is CASSLGDRVRANYGYTF. As DNA, the CDR3 is TGTGCCAGCAGTTTGGGGGACAGGGTACGGGCTAACTATGGCTACACCTTC.

The chain is built from TRBV30 and TRBJ2-7; 7 bases match TRBD1. Germline lookup yields CDR1 GTSNPN and CDR2 SVGIG (reference sequence). The CDR3 sequence is 17 residues long. Trimming took 3 bases from V and 3 from J; bases not matched to a gene: 17. The CDR3, as DNA: TGTGCCTGGAGGGGGGAAGACCTACAGGGGAGATTCTACGAGCAGTACTTC. The encoded protein is CAWRGEDLQGRFYEQYF.